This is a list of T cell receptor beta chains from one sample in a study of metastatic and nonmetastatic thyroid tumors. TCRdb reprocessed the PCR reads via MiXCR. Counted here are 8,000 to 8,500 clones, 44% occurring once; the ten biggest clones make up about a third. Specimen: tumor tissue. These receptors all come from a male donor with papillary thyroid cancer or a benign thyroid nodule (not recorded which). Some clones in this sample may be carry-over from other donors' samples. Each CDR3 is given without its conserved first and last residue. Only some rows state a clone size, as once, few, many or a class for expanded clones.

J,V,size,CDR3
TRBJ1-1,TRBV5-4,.,ATSYSHGMNTDAF
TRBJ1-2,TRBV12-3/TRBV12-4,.,ASSLGGGYT
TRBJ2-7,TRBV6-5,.,ASSYSHEQY
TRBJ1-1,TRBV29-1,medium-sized,SSSFTQDGTEAF
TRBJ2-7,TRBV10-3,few,ATGGQNSYEQY
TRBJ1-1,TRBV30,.,AWSRRGNQPKNTEAF
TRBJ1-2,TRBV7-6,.,ASSLGGGLNGYT
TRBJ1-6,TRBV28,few,ASSTRFGYSYNSPLH
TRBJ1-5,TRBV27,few,ASSVQGAGNRPQH
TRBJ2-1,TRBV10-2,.,ASSGTFNYNEQF
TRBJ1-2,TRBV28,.,ASRTLNGYT
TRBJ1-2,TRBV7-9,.,ASSVTGGTYGYT
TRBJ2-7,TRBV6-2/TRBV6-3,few,ASSPGTGGEQY
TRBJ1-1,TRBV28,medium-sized,ASHTPALNTEAF
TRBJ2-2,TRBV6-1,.,ASRARDRDFSGELF
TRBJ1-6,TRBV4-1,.,ASSHRDRGLSYNSPLH
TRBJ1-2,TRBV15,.,ATSRVSLAGRRRDYGYT
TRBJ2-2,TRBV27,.,ASSLPLGTGVTGELF
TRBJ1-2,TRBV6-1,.,ASSVTGYGYT
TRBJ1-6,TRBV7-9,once,ASSFTGASPLH
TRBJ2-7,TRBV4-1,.,ASSQGAQSYYEQY
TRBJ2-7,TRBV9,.,ASRAGGAFQQY
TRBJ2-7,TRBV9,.,ASSPTLRALPYEQY
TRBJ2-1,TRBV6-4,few,ASSDTGRVSYNEQF
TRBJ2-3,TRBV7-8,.,ASSGGAGTDTQY
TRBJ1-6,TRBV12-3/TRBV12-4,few,ASSRQGDSPLH
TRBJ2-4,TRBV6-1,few,ASRPSIDRGGF
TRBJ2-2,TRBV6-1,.,ASSLAGGTGELF
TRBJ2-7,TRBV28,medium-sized,ASSTPRVGSYEQY
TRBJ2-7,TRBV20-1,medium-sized,SADLWDDVY
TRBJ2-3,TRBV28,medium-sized,ASSLGSGADTQY
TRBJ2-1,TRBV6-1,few,ASSRAPSSYNEQF
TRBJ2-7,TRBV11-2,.,ASSLVLSLGGLSYEQY
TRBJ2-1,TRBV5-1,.,ASRVTGTWYNEQF
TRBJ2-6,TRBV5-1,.,ATSGQGPRSSGANVLT
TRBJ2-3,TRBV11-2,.,ASSFQAEWADTQY
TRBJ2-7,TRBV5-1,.,ASSSTGVRGEHY
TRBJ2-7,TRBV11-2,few,ASSKEGLAYEQY
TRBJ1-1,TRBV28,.,ASSPQGTKNTEAF
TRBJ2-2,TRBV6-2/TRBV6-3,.,ASSSEGLAGGYTGELF
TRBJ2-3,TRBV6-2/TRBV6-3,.,ASRTTSGTDTQY
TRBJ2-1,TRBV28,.,ASSLIAGDNEQF